This T cell receptor (beta chain) was identified in a study of tumor-infiltrating lymphocytes in primary liver carcinoma. Study-wide findings and caveats: Tumors had a significantly higher top-250-clone fraction than blood (p = 0.039).

As for this clonotype: Antigen unknown.

The CDR3 runs to 16 residues. Germline values: CDR1 MNHEY, CDR2 SVGAGI. TCR beta cDNA came from roughly 450 ng total RNA, primed with a constant-region primer. Libraries covering TCR beta were generated through three nested multiplex PCR rounds (using a slightly modified ARM-PCR). The opening two PCR rounds, roughly 11 cycles each, paired TRBV1-TRBV30 forward primers with a C-beta reverse primer. TCRdb used MiXCR to reprocess the multiplex PCR reads, holding one entry per CDR3 protein. The repertoire holds 60,000 or so distinct CDR3 sequences, approximately 70% seen once, with roughly 60% in the top ten. Co-extracting RNA and DNA was done with about 17-31 mg of unsorted bulk tissue as input.

Sequenced input: liver tumor tissue from sampling region 2. As for subset: tumor region T2, inferior pole. The TCR was taken from a man between 40 and 49 years old with primary liver carcinoma and hepatitis B virus infection. The rearrangement uses TRBV6-5 and TRBJ2-2; a possible D gene is TRBD1 (6 bases). CDR3 sequence reads: CTNSSPGVSVTGELFF. As DNA, the CDR3 is TGTACCAACAGTTCTCCAGGGGTCTCCGTCACCGGGGAGCTGTTTTTT.